The rows below give T cell receptor beta chains drawn from one sample of a study of CD4 T cells in relation to SARS-CoV-2 and coronaviruses. The antigens for these receptors are not known. Clones were sequenced by immunoSEQ multiplex PCR, and TCRdb holds only the in-frame ones, with some missing. The sample lists 15,000 to 20,000 clones; about 70% were seen once. The sequenced sample consisted of CD4+ T cells from PBMCs, cultured in vitro. Receptor source: a human donor in good health. The conserved cysteine and the conserved F or W are not part of the CDR3 here. Not every row has a clone size; where given, it reads once, few, many or a size class.

abundance	v_gene	j_gene	CDR3aa
NA	TRBV6-5	TRBJ1-5	ASSLGNQPQH
NA	TRBV19	TRBJ2-3	ASSPSFLAGEADTQY
NA	TRBV15	TRBJ2-1	ATSSDLAGASYNEQF
few	TRBV5-1	TRBJ1-1	ASRPDRRNMNTEAF
NA	TRBV5-1	TRBJ2-7	ASSLAAQTIYEQY
NA	TRBV3-1/TRBV3-2	TRBJ2-2	ASSRLNTGELF
NA	TRBV24-1	TRBJ1-1	ATGTNRGTEAF
NA	TRBV21-1	TRBJ1-1	ASRDRGDLPPNTEAF
once	TRBV3-1/TRBV3-2	TRBJ2-5	ASSQEDSRKTQY
NA	TRBV2	TRBJ2-2	ASMRENTGELF
few	TRBV29-1	TRBJ2-1	SVDRGGNNEQF
NA	TRBV9	TRBJ2-1	ASSVGVRESGNEQF
NA	TRBV3-1/TRBV3-2	TRBJ1-2	ASSQDLVITNYGYT
NA	TRBV29-1	TRBJ1-1	SGRNTEAF
few	TRBV7-9	TRBJ1-2	ASSPIGGRVYGYT
NA	TRBV5-1	TRBJ1-2	ASSLSASNYGYT
NA	TRBV5-1	TRBJ1-5	ASSLGGASNQPQH
NA	TRBV19	TRBJ1-1	ASSNIVGTEAF
NA	TRBV5-4	TRBJ2-2	ASSFGLHTGELF